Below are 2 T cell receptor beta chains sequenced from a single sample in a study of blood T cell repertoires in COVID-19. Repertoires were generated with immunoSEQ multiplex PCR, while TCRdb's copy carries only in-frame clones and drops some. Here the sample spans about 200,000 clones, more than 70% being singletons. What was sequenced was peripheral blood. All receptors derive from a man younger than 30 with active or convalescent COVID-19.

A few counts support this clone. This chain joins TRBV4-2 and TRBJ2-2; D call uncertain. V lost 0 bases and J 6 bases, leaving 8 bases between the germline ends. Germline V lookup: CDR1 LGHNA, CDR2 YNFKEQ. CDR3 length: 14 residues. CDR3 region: CASSQDLSPGELFF. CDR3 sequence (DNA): TGTGCCAGCAGCCAAGACCTCTCCCCCGGGGAGCTGTTTTTT.

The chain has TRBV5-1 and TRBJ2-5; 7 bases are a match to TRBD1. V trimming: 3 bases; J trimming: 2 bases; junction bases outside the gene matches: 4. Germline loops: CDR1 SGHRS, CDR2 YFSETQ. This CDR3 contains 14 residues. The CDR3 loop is CASSWGTDQETQYF. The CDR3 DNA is TGCGCCAGCAGCTGGGGGACAGATCAAGAGACCCAGTACTTC.